This T cell receptor (beta chain) was sequenced in a study of cytomegalovirus exposure and HLA in healthy donors. Study findings and constraints: In vitro testing confirmed three CMV-associated chains as specific for CMV antigens. Reports showed the classifier diagnosing cytomegalovirus status with high specificity and sensitivity.

On this clone itself: The antigen remains unidentified.

CDR3 length: 16 residues. The germline gives CDR1 SEHNR, CDR2 FQNEAQ (reference sequence). V dropped 5 bases and J dropped 6; count of bases not matched to a gene: 10. The donors were members of the roughly 120-subject validation cohort (separate from the approximately 670-subject first cohort). Data came from immunoSEQ multiplex PCR; TCRdb stores just in-frame clones and leaves some out. The sample gives over 150,000 clones, approximately 86% of which show up once; over 2% is in the top ten. The sample taken for sequencing was PBMCs. This TCR derives from a human donor in good health. The chain combines TRBV7-9 with TRBJ2-7; 13 bases match TRBD2. The CDR3 nucleotides are TGTGCCAGCAGCCGCCGGACTAGCGGGAGTTCCGGCGAGCAGTACTTC. Amino acids: CASSRRTSGSSGEQYF.